This is a list of T cell receptor beta chains from one sample in a study of blood T cells in healthy people across ages. MiXCR, run by TCRdb on the 5' RACE reads, gives a single entry per CDR3 protein. The table includes 1,800,000 or so distinct CDR3 sequences, roughly 43% detected once. Sequenced: blood. The receptors here all came from a human donor in good health. The CDR3 runs from the conserved cysteine through the conserved F or W. D genes are given only for firm matches. Not every row has a clone size; where given, it reads once, few, many or a size class.

>.|TRBV2|.|TRBJ2-7
CASSEGWTYEQYF
TGTGCCAGCAGTGAAGGCTGGACCTACGAGCAGTACTTC
>few|TRBV20-1|.|TRBJ2-7
CSARMDPYEQYF
TGCAGTGCTAGAATGGACCCCTACGAGCAGTACTTC
>.|TRBV12-3/TRBV12-4|.|TRBJ2-2
CATGTGELFF
TGTGCCACCGGAACCGGGGAGCTGTTTTTT
>.|TRBV10-2|.|TRBJ1-5
CASSESSLSNQPQHF
TGCGCCAGCAGTGAGTCGTCCCTAAGCAACCAGCCCCAGCATTTT
>few|TRBV12-3/TRBV12-4|.|TRBJ2-3
CASSLIGLEGQYF
TGTGCCAGCAGTTTAATCGGCCTAGAGGGGCAGTATTTT
>once|TRBV19|TRBD1|TRBJ1-1
CASSIASQGFTEAFF
TGTGCCAGTAGTATAGCCTCACAGGGGTTCACTGAAGCTTTCTTT
>.|TRBV6-4|TRBD1|TRBJ2-7
CASSLRQGIGYEQYF
TGTGCCAGCAGTCTGAGACAGGGGATCGGGTACGAGCAGTACTTC
>.|TRBV10-3|TRBD2|TRBJ2-5
CAIRPRESSGGLYQETQYF
TGTGCCATCAGACCGAGGGAGTCTAGCGGGGGATTGTACCAAGAGACCCAGTACTTC
>.|TRBV28|.|TRBJ2-7
CASSPSVGPNYEQYF
TGTGCCAGCAGTCCCTCGGTAGGGCCCAATTACGAGCAGTACTTC
>.|TRBV20-1|.|TRBJ2-3
CSARDPTGTDTQYF
TGCAGTGCTAGAGATCCTACTGGCACAGATACGCAGTATTTT
>many|TRBV4-2|.|TRBJ2-5
CASSQVSNQETQYF
TGTGCCAGCAGCCAAGTCTCCAACCAAGAGACCCAGTACTTC
>.|TRBV11-2|.|TRBJ2-1
CASSFFTGYNEQFF
TGTGCCAGCAGCTTCTTTACCGGCTACAATGAGCAGTTCTTC
>.|TRBV7-3|.|TRBJ1-6
CASSLMTESPLHF
TGTGCCAGCAGCTTAATGACGGAGTCACCCCTCCACTTT
>.|TRBV7-3|.|TRBJ1-1
CVSGLGLNTEAFF
TGTGTCAGCGGCTTAGGGCTGAACACTGAAGCTTTCTTT
>many|TRBV4-1|.|TRBJ2-1
CASSQELLPLASQGRQYNEQFF
TGCGCCAGCAGCCAAGAGCTTCTCCCCCTTGCCTCACAGGGTAGGCAATACAATGAGCAGTTCTTC
>.|TRBV12-3/TRBV12-4|TRBD2|TRBJ2-3
CASSLRAGGRGDTQYF
TGTGCCAGCAGTTTAAGGGCGGGGGGGCGAGGAGATACGCAGTATTTT
>many|TRBV20-1|.|TRBJ2-1
CSARETIWEQFF
TGCAGTGCTAGAGAAACAATCTGGGAGCAGTTCTTC
>.|TRBV10-3|TRBD2|TRBJ2-2
CATGRDFSNTGELFF
TGTGCCACTGGGAGGGACTTTTCTAACACCGGGGAGCTGTTTTTT
>.|TRBV6-6|TRBD1|TRBJ2-7
CASSYIPHRGSYEQYF
TGTGCCAGCAGTTACATCCCACACAGGGGGAGCTACGAGCAGTACTTC